This T cell receptor beta chain is drawn from a study of blood T cell repertoires in COVID-19. Sequencing used immunoSEQ multiplex PCR; TCRdb keeps in-frame clones, though not all of them. The sample records about 200,000 clones, 70% to 85% being singletons. CDR1 and CDR2 from the germline V gene are ENHRY and SYGVKD. The CDR3 is 13 amino acids. Trimming took 10 bases from V and 0 from J, leaving 13 bases between them. This receptor was taken from a human donor with acute or convalescent COVID-19. The donor label of this sample is uncertain. Sequencing was performed on peripheral blood. The chain joins TRBV10-3 to TRBJ2-7, with D possibly TRBD2 on 5 matching bases. CDR3 sequence reads: CATFGVSSYEQYF. Written as DNA, the CDR3 is TGTGCCACCTTCGGGGTAAGCTCCTACGAGCAGTACTTC.